This T cell receptor (beta chain) was sequenced for a study of Graves' ophthalmopathy and Graves' hyperthyroidism (dated by TCRdb to the late 2010s). Study-wide context: A patient counted as having stable hyperthyroidism if there was no progression to ophthalmopathy within 18 months of follow-up. The study used signatures of the TCR beta repertoire to tell Graves' ophthalmopathy apart from Graves' hyperthyroidism and to predict which patients would progress to ophthalmopathy. In total, approximately 130 blood samples were TCR-sequenced: roughly 45 ophthalmopathy, roughly 77 hyperthyroidism and some 17 hyperthyroidism-to-ophthalmopathy patients. A discovery set of 100 patients (43 ophthalmopathy, 55 to 60 stable hyperthyroidism) was enrolled to explore V-J signatures distinguishing ophthalmopathy from hyperthyroidism. The independent validation cohort included some 19 hyperthyroidism patients plus 17 patients who later progressed from hyperthyroidism to ophthalmopathy. T-cell repertoires of thyroid tissue and blood were compared in six hyperthyroidism patients. Following sample collection, hyperthyroidism patients were given methimazole at a starting dose of 30 mg daily, and ophthalmopathy patients were given high-dose intravenous methylprednisolone. Overall results and qualifications from the work: No statistical method was used to predetermine the sample size, and group allocation was not hidden from the investigators. In cross-validation, the 13-signature model distinguished ophthalmopathy from stable hyperthyroidism with around 90% sensitivity and 81.08% specificity, while in the test set the corresponding values were about 80% and 75%. In validation, the model predicted ophthalmopathy progression with roughly 68% sensitivity and 72.22% specificity; some 13 predicted patients were CT-confirmed with GO in a median of approximately 6.5 months. Among expanded thyroid clonotypes with frequency above 0.001, most also showed up in blood, which suggests that blood repertoires may reflect the thyroid immune response.

Hyperthyroidism patients were newly diagnosed, with disease duration under 2 months, and aged 18 to 65 years. Patients with other autoimmune diseases, uncontrolled infections, pregnancy or lactation were excluded. Diagnosis was based on clinical symptoms, serum thyroxine, TRAb, thyroid ultrasound and orbital computed tomography. Trizol reagent was used to extract the total RNA, and its quality was then checked on an Agilent 2100 Bioanalyzer. V is trimmed back by 5 bases and J by 0 bases, and the junction contains 11 bases that no gene match accounts for. The CDR3 contains 19 residues, cysteine and phenylalanine counted. Here the CDR3 DNA is all that survives: 57 bases in frame from base 1. Based on the germline V gene, the CDR1 and CDR2 sequences are SGHTA and FQGNSA. Notes on this clonotype: The specificity of this receptor is unknown. No clone much larger than this one lies a single base away; base qualities are absent.

For repertoire sequencing, the TCR beta CDR3 regions were amplified from RNA transcripts. The first round of RT-PCR was done with HTBI primers and the Qiagen OneStep RT-PCR kit, and was followed by a second round of multiplex PCR, then size selection and purification. Sequencing of the libraries was carried out on an Illumina HiSeq2000 in paired-end mode with 100 bp reads. As for how the authors treated the data: SOAPnuke was used to process the reads, removing any read that contained adapters or uncalled bases, had a mean Phred below 15, or lacked an exact match to the constant primer or identifier. High-quality paired reads were merged with COPE v1.2.5. Unique nucleotide sequences were defined as clonotypes and aligned to IMGT TRB V, D and J references using MiTCR v1.1. Only V-J combinations with frequency above 0.0001 were analysed, covering 99.2% of repertoires. For each V-J combination, a TCR clonal expansion and chaos score was defined as the ratio of F50 clonal expansion to chaos observed in the TCRdist matrix. Welch's t-statistics and random forest were used to reduce features to about 13 V-J combinations, which were fed into a naive Bayes classifier. The similarity between thyroid and blood repertoires was quantified using the Morisita-Horn index. In-frame beta chains were kept once TCRdb had trimmed the public reads at Q25 with fastp and called clones with MiXCR. Each entry is one CDR3 protein sequence, shown with its most common DNA and genes. TCRdb's processing, not the authors' own work, is the source of the V and J calls. Across this sample there are around 1,000,000 distinct CDR3 sequences, with approximately 35% seen only once. Approximately 10% of the sample lies in the top ten.

The receptor was isolated from an adult man with Graves' hyperthyroidism. The receptor chain draws on TRBV7-2 and TRBJ2-6; TRBD1 aligns with 9 central bases. Material for sequencing was peripheral blood or thyroid tissue (not recorded which). The CDR3 reads CASSPGTGLGSSGANVLTF. The nucleotides read TGTGCCAGCAGCCCCGGGACAGGGCTAGGTTCCTCTGGGGCCAACGTCCTGACTTTC.